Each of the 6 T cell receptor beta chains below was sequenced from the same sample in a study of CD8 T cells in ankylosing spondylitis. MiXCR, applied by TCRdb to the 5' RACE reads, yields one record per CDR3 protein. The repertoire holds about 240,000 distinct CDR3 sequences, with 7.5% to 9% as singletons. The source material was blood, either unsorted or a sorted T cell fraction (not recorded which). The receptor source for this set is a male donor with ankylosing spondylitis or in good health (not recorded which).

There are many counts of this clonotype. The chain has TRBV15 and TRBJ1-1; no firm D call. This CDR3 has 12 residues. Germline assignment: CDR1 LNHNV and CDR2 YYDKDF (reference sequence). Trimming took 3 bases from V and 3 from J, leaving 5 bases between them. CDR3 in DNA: TGTGCCACCAGCAGGCTCGACACTGAAGCTTTCTTT. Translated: CATSRLDTEAFF.

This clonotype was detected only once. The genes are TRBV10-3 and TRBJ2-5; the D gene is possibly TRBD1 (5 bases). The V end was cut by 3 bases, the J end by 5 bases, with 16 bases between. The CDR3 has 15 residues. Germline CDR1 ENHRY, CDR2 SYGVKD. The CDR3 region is CAISDWEGDWETQYF. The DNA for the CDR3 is TGTGCCATCAGTGATTGGGAAGGGGATTGGGAGACCCAGTACTTC.

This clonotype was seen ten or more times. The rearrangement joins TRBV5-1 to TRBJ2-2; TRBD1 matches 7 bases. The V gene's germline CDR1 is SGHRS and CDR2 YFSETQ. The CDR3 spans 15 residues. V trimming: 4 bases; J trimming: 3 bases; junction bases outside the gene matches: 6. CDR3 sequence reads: CASSLGDRHTGELFF. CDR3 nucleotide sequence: TGCGCCAGCAGCCTGGGGGACAGACACACCGGGGAGCTGTTTTTT. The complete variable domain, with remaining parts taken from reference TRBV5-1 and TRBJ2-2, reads KAGVTQTPRYLIKTRGQQVTLSCSPISGHRSVSWYQQTPGQGLQFLFEYFSETQRNKGNFPGRFSGRQFSNSRSEMNVSTLELGDSALYLCASSLGDRHTGELFFGEGSRLTVL.

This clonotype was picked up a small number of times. The CDR3 here is CASSWMGQFLETQYF. For the CDR3, the DNA is TGCGCCAGCAGCTGGATGGGGCAGTTTCTGGAGACCCAGTACTTC. V and J are TRBV5-1 and TRBJ2-5; perhaps TRBD1 as D (5 bases). The CDR3 is made up of 15 amino acids. Trimming stripped 3 bases from V and 5 bases from J, with 17 bases between. Germline CDR1 reads SGHRS; CDR2 reads YFSETQ. Full variable domain (outside the CDR3, taken from reference TRBV5-1 and TRBJ2-5): KAGVTQTPRYLIKTRGQQVTLSCSPISGHRSVSWYQQTPGQGLQFLFEYFSETQRNKGNFPGRFSGRQFSNSRSEMNVSTLELGDSALYLCASSWMGQFLETQYFGPGTRLLVL.

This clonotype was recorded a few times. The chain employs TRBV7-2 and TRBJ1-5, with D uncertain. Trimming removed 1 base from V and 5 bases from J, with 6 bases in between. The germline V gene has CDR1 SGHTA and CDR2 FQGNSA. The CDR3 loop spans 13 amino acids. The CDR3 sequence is CASSLVVDQPQHF. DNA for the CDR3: TGTGCCAGCAGCTTAGTAGTAGATCAGCCCCAGCATTTT.

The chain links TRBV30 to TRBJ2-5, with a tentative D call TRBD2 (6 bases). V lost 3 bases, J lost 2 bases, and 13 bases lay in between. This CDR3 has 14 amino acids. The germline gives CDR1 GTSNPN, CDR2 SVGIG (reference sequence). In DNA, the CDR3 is TGTGCCTGGAGCTGGGACTGGAATCAAGAGACCCAGTACTTC. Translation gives CAWSWDWNQETQYF. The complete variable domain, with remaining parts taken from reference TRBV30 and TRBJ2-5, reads SQTIHQWPATLVQPVGSPLSLECTVEGTSNPNLYWYRQAAGRGLQLLFYSVGIGQISSEVPQNLSASRPQDRQFILSSKKLLLSDSGFYLCAWSWDWNQETQYFGPGTRLLVL.